A selection of T cell receptor beta chains follows, all from one sample in a study of graft-versus-host responses after intestinal transplantation. The antigens for these receptors are not known. Method: immunoSEQ multiplex PCR; TCRdb's copy keeps in-frame clones and lacks some. The sample holds tens of thousands of clones; roughly 95% are singletons and the top ten take 0.22%. The specimen was unstimulated CD4+ T cells sorted from spleen or lymph node cells, collected before transplant. Source of these receptors: a human donor who was the organ donor for an intestinal transplant. Both conserved end residues are part of each CDR3. A D gene is named only where the DNA matches it firmly. Clone size is not always given. Where it is, it says once, few, many or a class for expanded clones.

DNA	CDR3	V	J	D	size
TGTGCCAGCAGCTTGGCCCATGGGGGTAGCACCGGGGAGCTGTTTTTT	CASSLAHGGSTGELFF	TRBV5-6	TRBJ2-2	-	-
TGTGCCAGCAGTGTGGGGAACACTGAAGCTTTCTTT	CASSVGNTEAFF	TRBV6-1	TRBJ1-1	-	-
TGTGCCAGCAGCCGGGCGGGGTACGAGCAGTACTTC	CASSRAGYEQYF	TRBV9	TRBJ2-7	-	-
TGTGCCAGCAGCGCCCGAACTAGCGGGGGGGCTTGGGAAGGCGAGCAGTACTTC	CASSARTSGGAWEGEQYF	TRBV11-2	TRBJ2-7	TRBD2	-
TGCGCCAGCAGCCAACTGGCAGGGGACTATGGCTACACCTTC	CASSQLAGDYGYTF	TRBV5-1	TRBJ1-2	-	-
TGTGCCAGCAGTGAGGCCAACAGGGGGATCACAGATACGCAGTATTTT	CASSEANRGITDTQYF	TRBV6-1	TRBJ2-3	TRBD1	-
TGTGCCAGCAGTTTCAGTCGTAATCAGCCCCAGCATTTT	CASSFSRNQPQHF	TRBV27	TRBJ1-5	-	-
TGCGCCAGCAGCTTGGGGCAGACAGGGGGCAATGAGCAGTTCTTC	CASSLGQTGGNEQFF	TRBV5-1	TRBJ2-1	TRBD1	-
TGCAGCGCCGGACAGTCGAGAAACACCATATATTTT	CSAGQSRNTIYF	TRBV29-1	TRBJ1-3	-	-
TGTGCCACCAAATTTCGGGACAGGGGCACAAGAGCCTATGGCTACACCTTC	CATKFRDRGTRAYGYTF	TRBV15	TRBJ1-2	TRBD1	-
TGTGCCTGGACCCACCCAGGAGGGGGGGCCGGCTACGAGCAGTACTTC	CAWTHPGGGAGYEQYF	TRBV30	TRBJ2-7	-	-
TGCGCCAGCAGCCAAGGTACAGGGTTAGGCTATGGCTACACCTTC	CASSQGTGLGYGYTF	TRBV4-1	TRBJ1-2	-	-
TGTGCCAGTAGTATCCAGGTGGCGAAGACTGAAGCTTTCTTT	CASSIQVAKTEAFF	TRBV19	TRBJ1-1	-	once
TGCGCCAGCAGCTTGGCCCAGCGGGGATCCTACGAGCAGTACTTC	CASSLAQRGSYEQYF	TRBV5-1	TRBJ2-7	TRBD2	-
TGCGCCAGCAGCTCGCTAGCGGGGGTTCAAGATACGCAGTATTTT	CASSSLAGVQDTQYF	TRBV5-1	TRBJ2-3	TRBD2	-
TGTGCCAGCAGTTACAACAGCTATGGCTACACCTTC	CASSYNSYGYTF	TRBV6-5	TRBJ1-2	-	-
TGTGCCAGCAGCCCGATTAGCGGGGGCACCTACGAGCAGTACTTC	CASSPISGGTYEQYF	TRBV27	TRBJ2-7	TRBD2	-
TGTGCCAGCAGTCAGGCGTCGGGCTACTCCTACGAGCAGTACTTC	CASSQASGYSYEQYF	TRBV27	TRBJ2-7	-	-
TGCGCCAGCAGCTCGGACAGCTCTGGAAACACCATATATTTT	CASSSDSSGNTIYF	TRBV5-1	TRBJ1-3	-	-
TGTGCCAGCAGTGAAGAGGGTGGAGAGTACTTC	CASSEEGGEYF	TRBV2	TRBJ2-7	-	-